The next 11 T cell receptor beta chains were all read from a single sample in a study of T cell repertoires in cytomegalovirus infection. The antigens for these receptors are not known. TCRdb re-called the reads through MiXCR, storing one row per CDR3 protein. The sample has around 100,000 distinct CDR3 sequences, about 40% seen once; the top ten hold just under 75%. Sequencing was performed on CD8+ T cells from cultured PBMCs, taken from culture after CMV antigen stimulation. These receptors were taken from a human donor in good health (CMV status not recorded). Some clones in this sample may be carry-over from other donors' samples.

This rearrangement joins TRBV28 to TRBJ2-5, with 11 bases that match TRBD2. Germline CDR1 is MDHEN and CDR2 is SYDVKM. With V trimmed by 2 bases and J by 3 bases, 8 bases remained unmatched. This CDR3 has 17 amino acids. CDR3 protein: CASSLVSGGATEETQYF. The CDR3 DNA reads as TGTGCCAGCAGTTTAGTTAGCGGGGGGGCGACGGAAGAGACCCAGTACTTC.

This clonotype turned up a few times. The chain recombines TRBV19 with TRBJ2-7; 9 bases match TRBD2. The CDR3 sequence is 16 residues long. The J segment lost 5 bases and the V segment lost 5 bases, leaving 13 bases of the junction unmatched. The germline V gene has CDR1 LNHDA and CDR2 SQIVND (reference sequence). CDR3 region: CASSPLAGGPEHEQYF. The CDR3 nucleotides are TGTGCCAGTAGTCCCCTTGCGGGGGGGCCGGAGCACGAGCAGTACTTC.

This chain uses TRBV15 with TRBJ2-3, with 8 bases matching TRBD2. The V segment lost 5 bases and the J segment 6 bases; nucleotides outside the gene matches: 7. CDR3 size: 14 residues. Germline assignment: CDR1 LNHNV and CDR2 YYDKDF (reference sequence). CDR3 bases: TGTGCCACCAGCCTCGCTAGCGGGTGGGATACGCAGTATTTT. Translating it yields CATSLASGWDTQYF. The full variable domain, in which reference TRBV15 and TRBJ2-3 provide the parts outside the CDR3, is DAMVIQNPRYQVTQFGKPVTLSCSQTLNHNVMYWYQQKSSQAPKLLFHYYDKDFNNEADTPDNFQSRRPNTSFCFLDIRSPGLGDTAMYLCATSLASGWDTQYFGPGTRLTVL.

The rearrangement links TRBV2 to TRBJ1-1; the D is unclear. Germline CDR1 and CDR2: SNHLY and FYNNEI. This CDR3 comprises 10 residues. The V end was cut by 4 bases, the J end by 9 bases, with 6 bases between. The CDR3 protein is CASSVSQAFF. CDR3 nucleotides: TGTGCCAGCAGTGTTAGCCAAGCTTTCTTT.

This sequence joins TRBV10-3 and TRBJ2-2, with 9 positions matching TRBD2. CDR1 is ENHRY and CDR2 is SYGVKD in the germline V gene. Trimming removed 7 bases from V and 4 bases from J; junction bases left unmatched: 7. The CDR3 is made up of 15 amino acids. The CDR3 sequence is CAINHAGGLTGELFF. CDR3 DNA sequence: TGTGCCATCAACCACGCGGGGGGGCTCACCGGGGAGCTGTTTTTT.

This chain uses TRBV28 with TRBJ2-2, with 8 bases matching TRBD2. The CDR3 loop spans 14 amino acids. The V gene end was trimmed by 2 bases and the J gene end by 6 bases; junction bases not matched to a gene: 2. Looked up from germline, CDR1 is MDHEN and CDR2 is SYDVKM. In DNA form, the CDR3 reads TGTGCCAGCAGTTTAGCGGGGGGCTCCGGGGAGCTGTTTTTT. As protein: CASSLAGGSGELFF.

The chain joins TRBV2 to TRBJ2-7; no clear D gene. The CDR3 length is 15 residues. CDR1 and CDR2 from the germline V gene are SNHLY and FYNNEI. V was shortened by 2 bases and J by 2 bases, with 13 bases between the two germline ends. The CDR3 region has the DNA TGTGCCAGCAGTGAAAGGGCAGATTTTACCTACGAGCAGTACTTC. It specifies CASSERADFTYEQYF.

V and J are TRBV14 and TRBJ2-7; 8 bases fit TRBD2. Germline V gene data show CDR1 as SGHDN and CDR2 as FVKESK. The CDR3 is made up of 16 amino acids. V lost 4 bases and J lost 2; bases outside the gene matches: 10. CDR3 in DNA: TGTGCCAGCAGCCTCTCGGACAGCGGGGGCCCCTACGAGCAGTACTTC. Residues: CASSLSDSGGPYEQYF.

The chain couples TRBV27 to TRBJ2-1; no clear D. Germline-derived CDR1 and CDR2 are MNHEY and SMNVEV (reference sequence). The length of the CDR3 is 14 residues. Deletions cut 2 bases from V and 8 bases from J, with 13 bases between. CDR3 amino acids: CASSLDSNLDEQFF. The CDR3, as DNA: TGTGCCAGCAGTTTAGACTCTAACCTCGATGAGCAGTTCTTC.

This rearrangement joins TRBV12-3 or TRBV12-4 to TRBJ2-4, with 8 bases fitting TRBD1. The CDR3 covers 13 residues. V was clipped by 6 bases and J by 6 bases; unmatched bases: 4. CDR3 DNA sequence: TGTGCCAGCAGCGTGGGGACAGGAAACATTCAGTACTTC. Protein sequence: CASSVGTGNIQYF.

There are a few counts of this clonotype. The rearrangement uses TRBV7-8 and TRBJ1-2; maybe TRBD1 (5 bases). The CDR3 has 14 amino acids. Germline values: CDR1 SGHVS, CDR2 FQNEAQ. V lost 0 bases and J lost 6, with 11 bases in between. CDR3 sequence reads: CASSLARGADGYTF. CDR3 coding DNA: TGTGCCAGCAGCTTAGCGCGAGGGGCGGATGGCTACACCTTC.